This T cell receptor (beta chain) was observed in a study of blood T cells in healthy people across ages. The CDR3 is 16 residues long. Per sample, at least 5 micrograms of total RNA were extracted. A second about 7 to 12 cycle PCR used barcoded and J-beta primers. TCRdb passed the 5' RACE reads through MiXCR, listing each CDR3 protein once. The data show roughly 650,000 distinct CDR3 sequences, 32% seen once. On this clonotype: One end of the junction varies from germline; a read error may be responsible.

Source material: blood. This chain connects TRBV12-3 or TRBV12-4 to TRBJ2-3, with D maybe TRBD2 (6 bases). This sequence originates from a woman at least 80 years old in good health. In DNA, the CDR3 is TGTGCCAGCAGTTTCTCTAGCGCGGTAGGAACAGATGCGCAGTATTTT. Residues: CASSFSSAVGTDAQYF.